This T cell receptor (beta chain) originates from a study of cytomegalovirus exposure and HLA in healthy donors. On the study more broadly: An analysis done earlier identified approximately 120 million unique TCR beta sequences from about 179 million T cells. The study, taken as a whole, reports: Further analysis, carried out later, found HLA-associated TCR beta chains more clonally expanded than equally common other chains.

This clone was counted once. The antigen is undetermined. The PCR used 60 Vbeta and 13 Jbeta primers. Assay: immunoSEQ multiplex PCR; the TCRdb copy retains only in-frame clones and omits some. The sample has about 190,000 clones, about 77% seen once. The sequenced material came from PBMCs. This receptor was obtained from a woman in her 30s in good health and CMV-seropositive.

CDR3 region: CASSPPGVYGYTF. The CDR3 DNA sequence: TGTGCCAGCAGTCCCCCCGGGGTCTATGGCTACACCTTC. This chain links TRBV28 with TRBJ1-2; D not certain. V was pared by 5 bases and J by 4 bases, with 11 bases between. This CDR3 is 13 amino acids long. Germline lookup yields CDR1 MDHEN and CDR2 SYDVKM.